This TCR beta chain was documented in a study of T-cell reconstitution after alpha-beta-depleted transplantation in children. There are many counts of this clonotype. This CDR3 is 14 amino acids long. Trimming shortened V by 6 bases and J by 3 bases, and 17 bases separated the two germline ends. Germline lookup yields CDR1 DFQATT and CDR2 SNEGSKA (reference sequence). Unique molecular identifiers were used to barcode this TCRbeta library. Each CDR3 protein is one row after TCRdb ran MiXCR on the PCR reads. The sample yields nearly 400,000 distinct CDR3 sequences, about 20% seen once. The receptor was isolated from a human donor who donated a stem cell graft to a child with acute myeloid leukemia. The sequencing used PBMCs from the stem cell graft donor, collected from the stem cell graft. J is TRBJ2-5 and V is TRBV20-1, with D perhaps TRBD2 (5 bases). DNA of the CDR3: TGCAGTGCCCCAGTGAATAGCGTTAAAGAGACCCAGTACTTC. Translation: CSAPVNSVKETQYF.